The 16 T cell receptor beta chains reported below all come from one sample, sequenced in a study of OX40 agonist ivuxolimab in advanced cancers. Sequencing was performed with immunoSEQ multiplex PCR; in TCRdb, only in-frame clones are kept and a portion is missing. The sample holds roughly 64,000 clones, roughly 84% seen once. Sample: CD4+ or CD8+ T cells sorted from blood, taken in a trial of the OX40 agonist ivuxolimab. The origin of the receptors is an adult with an advanced solid tumor such as melanoma, head and neck, liver or kidney cancer.

This clone has a single count. The V gene is TRBV7-2, the J gene TRBJ1-2, with D perhaps TRBD1 (6 bases). This CDR3 is 13 amino acids long. V lost 6 bases, J lost 4 bases, and 12 bases lay in between. Germline CDR1 reads SGHTA; CDR2 reads FQGNSA. The CDR3 region is CASSPGASYGYTF. CDR3 DNA: TGTGCCAGCAGTCCGGGGGCCTCCTATGGCTACACCTTC. Together with reference TRBV7-2 and TRBJ1-2, the CDR3 gives the full variable domain: GAGVSQSPSNKVTEKGKDVELRCDPISGHTALYWYRQSLGQGLEFLIYFQGNSAPDKSGLPSDRFSAERTGGSVSTLTIQRTQQEDSAVYLCASSPGASYGYTFGSGTRLTVV.

The chain recombines TRBV30 with TRBJ1-6, with TRBD1 as a possible D gene (6 bases). Trimming took 3 bases from V and 10 from J, leaving 16 bases between them. CDR3 length: 14 residues. Germline CDR1 is GTSNPN and CDR2 is SVGIG (reference sequence). CDR3 nucleotide sequence: TGTGCCTGGAGCCGGAGGGGGATGGGGTCACCCCTCCACTTT. Translated: CAWSRRGMGSPLHF.

The chain is built from TRBV4-3 and TRBJ2-5; D gene unclear. Per the germline V gene, CDR1 is LGHNA and CDR2 is YSLEER. Trimming took off 1 base at V and 1 base at J, with 13 bases between the two ends. CDR3 size: 16 residues. The CDR3 DNA sequence: TGCGCCAGCAGCCAAGCGGGCCACGGAATCCAAGAGACCCAGTACTTC. Protein: CASSQAGHGIQETQYF.

This clone was seen only once. This chain links TRBV7-9 with TRBJ1-4; the D is unclear. The CDR3 totals 14 residues. The V end was cut by 5 bases, the J end by 8 bases, with 15 bases between. Germline assignment: CDR1 SEHNR and CDR2 FQNEAQ (reference sequence). CDR3 sequence: CASSPRPGAEKLFF. The CDR3 bases are TGTGCCAGCAGCCCCAGACCAGGAGCAGAAAAACTGTTTTTT.

V gene TRBV7-3 combines with J gene TRBJ2-1; 12 bases line up with TRBD2. Unmatched junction bases numbered 2, after V lost 4 bases and J lost 7 bases. The CDR3 contains 14 residues. From germline, CDR1 is SGHTA and CDR2 FQGTGA. The CDR3 sequence: CASSSGTSGNEQFF. CDR3 in DNA: TGTGCCAGCAGCTCCGGGACTAGCGGGAATGAGCAGTTCTTC. Looking up the rest from reference TRBV7-3 and TRBJ2-1 gives the full variable domain: GAGVSQTPSNKVTEKGKYVELRCDPISGHTALYWYRQSLGQGPEFLIYFQGTGAADDSGLPNDRFFAVRPEGSVSTLKIQRTERGDSAVYLCASSSGTSGNEQFFGPGTRLTVL.

CDR3 nucleotide sequence: TGTGCCAGCAGTTATGAGGGTTTACTGGGCTACACCTTC. Its protein product is CASSYEGLLGYTF. The chain recombines TRBV6-5 with TRBJ1-2; no clear D. Deletions cut 3 bases from V and 8 bases from J, with 13 bases between. Germline V gives CDR1 MNHEY, CDR2 SVGAGI. This CDR3 is 13 amino acids long.

This clone was seen a single time. The chain combines TRBV6-6 with TRBJ2-7, with D perhaps matching TRBD1 (5 bases). Trimming took off 2 bases at V and 7 bases at J, with 18 bases between the two ends. The CDR3 runs 15 residues. CDR1 MNHNY and CDR2 SVGAGI come from the germline V gene (reference sequence). This CDR3 is CASSYRSGAGDEQYF. Here the CDR3 DNA reads TGTGCCAGCAGTTACCGTAGTGGGGCTGGTGATGAGCAGTACTTC.

The chain has TRBV6-5 and TRBJ2-1; tentatively, D is TRBD2 (5 bases). Germline V lookup: CDR1 MNHEY, CDR2 SVGAGI. V was pared by 1 base and J by 12 bases, with 7 bases between. The CDR3 extends over 11 amino acids. As DNA, the CDR3 is TGTGCCAGCAGTTACTGGGAGAGGCAGTTCTTC. Amino acid sequence: CASSYWERQFF.

The sample holds one count of this clone. The rearrangement uses TRBV18 and TRBJ2-1, with D unresolved. The CDR3 length is 13 residues. Germline CDR1 is KGHSH and CDR2 is LQKENI. Between the trimmed V and J ends, which lost 3 bases and 8 bases, there was a span of 11 bases. CDR3 region: CASSPTEGYEQFF. The CDR3 DNA reads as TGTGCCAGCTCACCTACGGAAGGGTATGAGCAGTTCTTC.

The chain has TRBV5-1 and TRBJ2-7, with 9 bases aligning to TRBD1. CDR3 length: 15 amino acids. Germline V lookup: CDR1 SGHRS, CDR2 YFSETQ. Germline trimming cut 1 base from V and 1 base from J; bases unmatched to any gene: 3. In DNA, the CDR3 is TGCGCCAGCAGCTTGACAGGGGGCTTATCCTACGAGCAGTACTTC. This sequence encodes CASSLTGGLSYEQYF.

The CDR3 coding sequence is TGTGCCAGCAGCTTAACCGGGGAAGCTGGAAACACCATATATTTT. Its protein product is CASSLTGEAGNTIYF. V is TRBV7-3 and J is TRBJ1-3, with D uncertain. Germline V lookup: CDR1 SGHTA, CDR2 FQGTGA. The CDR3 is 15 amino acids. Trimming stripped 0 bases from V and 2 bases from J, with 8 bases between.

This sequence joins TRBV15 and TRBJ2-7; 8 positions agree with TRBD2. There are 14 residues in the CDR3. CDR1 is LNHNV, CDR2 YYDKDF, per germline (reference sequence). J lost 4 bases, V lost 4 bases, and 6 bases had no gene match. The CDR3 sequence is CATSNRGGKYEQYF. The CDR3 coding sequence is TGTGCCACCAGCAACCGGGGGGGAAAATACGAGCAGTACTTC.

The V and J genes are TRBV9 and TRBJ2-5, with 9 bases aligning to TRBD2. Germline V lookup: CDR1 SGDLS, CDR2 YYNGEE. V trimming: 0 bases; J trimming: 3 bases; junction bases outside the gene matches: 0. This CDR3 contains 14 residues. This chain's CDR3 is CASSVGLAEETQYF. In nucleotides, the CDR3 is TGTGCCAGCAGCGTAGGACTAGCGGAAGAGACCCAGTACTTC.

The chain combines TRBV10-3 with TRBJ2-1; 11 bases map to TRBD2. The CDR3 has 13 amino acids. V trimming: 9 bases; J trimming: 5 bases; junction bases outside the gene matches: 3. Germline CDR1 reads ENHRY; CDR2 reads SYGVKD. The CDR3 sequence is CAIGTSGHNEQFF. CDR3 nucleotide sequence: TGTGCCATTGGGACTAGCGGACACAATGAGCAGTTCTTC.

The chain carries TRBV10-3 and TRBJ2-7; D unclear. Trimming stripped 11 bases from V and 5 bases from J, with 16 bases between. The CDR3 is made up of 12 amino acids. CDR1 and CDR2 (germline): ENHRY, SYGVKD. This CDR3 reads CASSTDGHEQYF. CDR3 in DNA: TGTGCCTCATCAACGGACGGCCACGAGCAGTACTTC.

The chain combines TRBV29-1 with TRBJ2-5; 7 bases agree with TRBD1. Germline CDR1 is SQVTM and CDR2 is ANQGSEA. The CDR3 length is 13 residues. The ends lost 7 bases at V and 3 bases at J; junction bases unmatched: 8. CDR3 nucleotide sequence: TGCAGCGGAGGGGGCCTGCTAAAAGAGACCCAGTACTTC. Translation gives CSGGGLLKETQYF.